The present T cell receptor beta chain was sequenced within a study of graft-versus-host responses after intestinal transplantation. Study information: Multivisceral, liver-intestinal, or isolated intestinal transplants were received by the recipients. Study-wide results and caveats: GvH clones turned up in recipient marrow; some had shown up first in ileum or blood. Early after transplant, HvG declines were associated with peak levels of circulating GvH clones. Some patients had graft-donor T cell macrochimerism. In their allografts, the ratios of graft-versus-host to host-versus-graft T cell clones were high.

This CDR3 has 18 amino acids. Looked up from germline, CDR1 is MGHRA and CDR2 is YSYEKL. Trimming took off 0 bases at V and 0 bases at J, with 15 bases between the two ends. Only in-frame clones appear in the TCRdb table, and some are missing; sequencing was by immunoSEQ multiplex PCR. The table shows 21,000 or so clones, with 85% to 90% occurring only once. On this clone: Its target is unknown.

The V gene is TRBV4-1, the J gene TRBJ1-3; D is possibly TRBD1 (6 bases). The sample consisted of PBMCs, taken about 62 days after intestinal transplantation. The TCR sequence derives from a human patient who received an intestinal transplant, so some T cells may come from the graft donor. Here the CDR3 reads CASSQDSLGRGSGNTIYF. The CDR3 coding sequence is TGCGCCAGCAGCCAAGATTCCCTGGGCAGGGGCTCTGGAAACACCATATATTTT.